This T cell receptor beta chain was identified in a study of blood T cell repertoires in COVID-19. Study summary: Samples taken during acute and convalescent COVID-19 were collected in the United States, Italy and Spain. PBMCs, B-cell-depleted T cells, or T cells provided the cDNA or gDNA that made up the material.

Repertoires were generated with immunoSEQ multiplex PCR, while TCRdb's copy carries only in-frame clones and drops some. The profile shows 150,000 to 200,000 clones, about three quarters of them singletons. In germline, CDR1 is MGHRA, CDR2 YSYEKL. This CDR3 spans 12 amino acids. The germline V and J ends were trimmed by 4 bases and 16 bases, with 17 bases remaining between them. The material sequenced was peripheral blood. This TCR derives from a woman between 65 and 79 years old with acute or convalescent COVID-19. The chain has TRBV4-1 and TRBJ2-1; D is unresolved. The DNA for the CDR3 is TGCGCCAGCAGCCTACCCCTCGGGTTAAGATTCTTC. It codes for CASSLPLGLRFF.